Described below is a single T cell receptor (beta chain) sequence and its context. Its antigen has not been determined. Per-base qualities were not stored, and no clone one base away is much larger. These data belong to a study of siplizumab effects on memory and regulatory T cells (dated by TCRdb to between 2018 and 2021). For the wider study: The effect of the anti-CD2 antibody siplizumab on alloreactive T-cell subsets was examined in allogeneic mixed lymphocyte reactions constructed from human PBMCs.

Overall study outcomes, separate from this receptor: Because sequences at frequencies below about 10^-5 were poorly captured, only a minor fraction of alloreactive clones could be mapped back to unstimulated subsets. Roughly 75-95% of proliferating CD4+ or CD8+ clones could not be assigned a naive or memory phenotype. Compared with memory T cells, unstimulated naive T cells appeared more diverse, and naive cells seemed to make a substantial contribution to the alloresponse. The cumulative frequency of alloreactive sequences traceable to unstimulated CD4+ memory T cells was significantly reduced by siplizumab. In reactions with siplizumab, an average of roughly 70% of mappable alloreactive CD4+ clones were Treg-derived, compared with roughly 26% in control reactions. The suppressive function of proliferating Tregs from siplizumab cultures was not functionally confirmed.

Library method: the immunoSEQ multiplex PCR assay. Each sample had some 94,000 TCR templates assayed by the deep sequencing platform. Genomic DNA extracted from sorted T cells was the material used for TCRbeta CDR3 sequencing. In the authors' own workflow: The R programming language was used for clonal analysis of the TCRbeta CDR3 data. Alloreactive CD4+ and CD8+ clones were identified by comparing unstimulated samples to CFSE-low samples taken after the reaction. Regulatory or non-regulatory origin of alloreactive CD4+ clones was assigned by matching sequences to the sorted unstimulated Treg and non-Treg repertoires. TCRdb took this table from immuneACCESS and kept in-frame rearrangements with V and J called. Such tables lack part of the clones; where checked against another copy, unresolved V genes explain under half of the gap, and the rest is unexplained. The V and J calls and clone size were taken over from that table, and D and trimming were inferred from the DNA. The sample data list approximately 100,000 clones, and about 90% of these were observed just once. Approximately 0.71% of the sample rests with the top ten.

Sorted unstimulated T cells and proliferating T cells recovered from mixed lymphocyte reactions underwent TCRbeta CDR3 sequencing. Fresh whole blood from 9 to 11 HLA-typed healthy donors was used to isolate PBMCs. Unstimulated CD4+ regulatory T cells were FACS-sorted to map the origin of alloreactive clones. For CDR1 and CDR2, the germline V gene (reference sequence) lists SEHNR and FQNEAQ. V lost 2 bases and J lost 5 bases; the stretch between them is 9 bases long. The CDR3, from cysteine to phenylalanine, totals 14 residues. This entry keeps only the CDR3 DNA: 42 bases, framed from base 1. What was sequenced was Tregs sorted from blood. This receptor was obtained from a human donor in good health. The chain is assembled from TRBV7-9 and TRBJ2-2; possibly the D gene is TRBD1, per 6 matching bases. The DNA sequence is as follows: TGTGCCAGCAGCTTAACAGGGTGGACCGGGGAGCTGTTTTTT. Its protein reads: CASSLTGWTGELFF.